One and the same sample provided the 14 T cell receptor beta chains below, sequenced in a study of T-cell memory formation after mild COVID-19. TCRdb analysed the 5' RACE reads with MiXCR anew, one entry per CDR3 protein. The sample yields some 450,000 distinct CDR3 sequences, approximately 20% seen once. The material sequenced was PBMCs or a T cell subset sorted from them (not recorded which). Every receptor here comes from an adult woman who had mild COVID-19 (a few samples of this study predate the infection). Cell type and time point are not known.

This clonotype turned up a few times. This chain connects TRBV7-2 to TRBJ2-7; D may be TRBD1 (6 bases). CDR1 and CDR2 (germline): SGHTA, FQGNSA. The V end lost 2 bases, the J end lost 3 bases, and 8 bases lay between the germline ends. This CDR3 contains 13 residues. CDR3 residues: CASSLNRDYEQYF. In DNA, the CDR3 is TGTGCCAGCAGCTTAAACAGGGACTACGAGCAGTACTTC.

This clonotype was seen at least ten times. J is TRBJ1-5 and V is TRBV10-3; D might be TRBD1 (5 bases). The CDR3 has 13 amino acids. V was shortened by 6 bases and J by 1 base, with 7 bases between the two germline ends. Germline V gives CDR1 ENHRY, CDR2 SYGVKD. The CDR3, as DNA: TGTGCCATCAGCGGGGGGAGCAATCAGCCCCAGCATTTT. The encoded protein is CAISGGSNQPQHF.

The V and J genes are TRBV7-3 and TRBJ2-3, with TRBD2 matching over 7 bases. Germline loops: CDR1 SGHTA, CDR2 FQGTGA. Trimming cost V 5 bases and J 2 bases; bases outside gene matches: 7. CDR3 length equals 15 residues. For the CDR3, the DNA is TGTGCCAGCAGCCGAAGCGGGGAGTACACAGATACGCAGTATTTT. Its translation is CASSRSGEYTDTQYF.

In this sample, this clonotype turned up many times. This chain joins TRBV12-3 or TRBV12-4 and TRBJ2-7, with D perhaps matching TRBD1 or TRBD2 (7 bases each). The CDR3 spans 13 residues. Trimming cost V 9 bases and J 0 bases, with 12 bases left between them. CDR3 in amino acids: CARGEGASYEQYF. CDR3 in DNA: TGTGCCAGGGGGGAGGGGGCCTCCTACGAGCAGTACTTC.

This chain joins TRBV5-1 and TRBJ2-5; TRBD1 matches 8 bases. CDR3 size: 15 residues. Trimming removed 2 bases from V and 4 bases from J; junction bases left unmatched: 7. Per the germline V gene, CDR1 is SGHRS and CDR2 is YFSETQ. CDR3 sequence reads: CASSFQGAEVETQYF. CDR3 nucleotide sequence: TGCGCCAGCAGCTTCCAGGGGGCCGAGGTAGAGACCCAGTACTTC.

A few counts support this clonotype. The rearrangement joins TRBV13 to TRBJ2-7, with 10 bases aligning to TRBD1. The CDR3 is 14 amino acids. The J segment lost 5 bases and the V segment lost 1 base, leaving 2 bases of the junction unmatched. CDR1 and CDR2 from the germline V gene are PRHDT and FYEKMQ (reference sequence). The CDR3 region is CASSLATGGDEQYF. Written as DNA, the CDR3 is TGTGCCAGCAGCTTAGCGACAGGGGGCGACGAGCAGTACTTC.

This clonotype was seen a few times. This chain uses TRBV18 with TRBJ2-3; tentatively, D is TRBD1 (5 bases). V gave up 2 bases and J gave up 5 bases, with 8 bases separating them. Per the germline V gene, CDR1 is KGHSH and CDR2 is LQKENI. The CDR3 sequence is 13 residues long. The CDR3: CASSPGAKDTQYF. The DNA of the CDR3 is TGTGCCAGCTCACCAGGGGCAAAAGATACGCAGTATTTT.

Ten or more counts support this clonotype. This sequence joins TRBV4-3 and TRBJ1-1; 7 bases align to TRBD1. Trimming took 3 bases from V and 1 from J; bases not matched to a gene: 2. Germline CDR1 reads LGHNA; CDR2 reads YSLEER. CDR3 size: 14 residues. The CDR3 loop reads CASSHQGENTEAFF. The CDR3 DNA reads TGCGCCAGCAGCCATCAGGGGGAGAACACTGAAGCTTTCTTT.

The CDR3: CASGWTSGLAAGTDTQYF. In DNA, the CDR3 is TGTGCCAGCGGGTGGACCTCGGGACTAGCGGCCGGCACAGATACGCAGTATTTT. The chain joins TRBV6-1 to TRBJ2-3, with 11 positions matching TRBD2. Germline V gene lookup returns CDR1 MNHNS and CDR2 SASEGT. The CDR3 is 18 amino acids. V shed 8 bases, J shed 1 base, and the junction held 14 bases outside the gene matches.

The sample holds a few counts of this clonotype. This sequence joins TRBV24-1 and TRBJ2-1; a possible D gene is TRBD1 (6 bases). The CDR3 length is 13 residues. The germline V and J ends were trimmed by 2 bases and 8 bases, with 9 bases remaining between them. The germline gives CDR1 KGHDR, CDR2 SFDVKD. The CDR3 region has the DNA TGTGCCACCAGTGATTATCAGGGGCATGAGCAGTTCTTC. It codes for CATSDYQGHEQFF.

There are a few counts of this clonotype. V is TRBV27 and J is TRBJ2-2, with D perhaps being TRBD1 or TRBD2 (5 bases each). This CDR3 region has 16 residues. V was cut by 6 bases and J by 3 bases, with 17 bases left in between. The germline CDR1 and CDR2 sequences are MNHEY and SMNVEV (reference sequence). DNA of the CDR3: TGTGCCAGCAGCGACCGGGACGGCGGCGACACCGGGGAGCTGTTTTTT. Protein: CASSDRDGGDTGELFF.

This clonotype has just a few counts. The chain employs TRBV3-1 and TRBJ1-2, with 7 bases identical to TRBD1. The CDR3 is 16 amino acids. CDR1 and CDR2 from the germline V gene are LGHDT and YNNKEL (reference sequence). V trimming: 0 bases; J trimming: 2 bases; junction bases outside the gene matches: 6. As DNA, the CDR3 is TGTGCCAGCAGCCAAGATTTAGTCAGGGGGAACTATGGCTACACCTTC. Translated, it gives CASSQDLVRGNYGYTF.

J is TRBJ2-1 and V is TRBV29-1; 12 bases line up with TRBD2. The V gene's germline CDR1 is SQVTM and CDR2 ANQGSEA. V gave up 6 bases and J gave up 7 bases; unmatched junction bases: 7. This CDR3 is 14 amino acids long. DNA of the CDR3: TGCAGCGTCCCGACTAGCGGGAGTACTAATGAGCAGTTCTTC. It is translated as CSVPTSGSTNEQFF.

V gene TRBV5-1 combines with J gene TRBJ2-3; 9 bases are shared with TRBD1. The CDR3 loop spans 16 amino acids. CDR1 SGHRS and CDR2 YFSETQ come from the germline V gene. With V trimmed by 4 bases and J by 0 bases, 6 bases remained unmatched. The DNA for the CDR3 is TGCGCCAGCAGCCCCCGGGACAGGGCAAGCACAGATACGCAGTATTTT. Its translation is CASSPRDRASTDTQYF.